This is a list of T cell receptor beta chains from one sample in a study of shared clonotypes between healthy human individuals. Sequencing used immunoSEQ multiplex PCR; TCRdb keeps in-frame clones, though not all of them. The table records under 1,100,000 clones, about 75% of them present only once. The specimen sequenced was memory CD4+ T cells sorted from blood. The receptors come from a man younger than 35 in good health. Both conserved end residues are part of each CDR3. The D gene is left open where the match is weak. Clone size is stated in some rows and not others, as once, few, many or a class when expanded.

CDR3aa,CDR3nt,abundance,d_gene,j_gene,v_gene
CASSPSAAYQETQYF,TGTGCCAGCTCACCTTCGGCAGCGTACCAAGAGACCCAGTACTTC,-,-,TRBJ2-5,TRBV18
CASSSSGTSTDTQYF,TGTGCCAGTAGTAGTAGCGGGACTTCCACAGATACGCAGTATTTT,-,TRBD2,TRBJ2-3,TRBV19
CASSLHQPTDTQYF,TGTGCCAGCAGCTTGCACCAGCCCACAGATACGCAGTATTTT,-,-,TRBJ2-3,TRBV5-4
CASIPDASGELFF,TGTGCCAGCATCCCGGACGCGTCCGGGGAGCTGTTTTTT,-,-,TRBJ2-2,TRBV2
CASSPLGKGYTF,TGTGCCAGCAGCCCCCTCGGTAAAGGCTACACCTTC,-,-,TRBJ1-2,TRBV6-5
CASSIQVFSNYEQYF,TGTGCCAGTAGCATACAGGTCTTTAGCAACTACGAGCAGTACTTC,-,-,TRBJ2-7,TRBV19
CARRGYRGTDTQYF,TGTGCCAGAAGAGGTTACAGGGGCACAGATACGCAGTATTTT,-,-,TRBJ2-3,TRBV2
CASSFVSGAQFYEQYF,TGTGCCAGCAGCTTTGTTTCCGGGGCTCAATTCTACGAGCAGTACTTC,-,-,TRBJ2-7,TRBV5-6
CASSEGVVTDTQYF,TGTGCCAGTTCTGAGGGGGTAGTGACAGATACGCAGTATTTT,once,-,TRBJ2-3,TRBV19
CASSQEGRGTDTQYF,TGCGCCAGCAGCCAAGAGGGGCGAGGCACAGATACGCAGTATTTT,few,-,TRBJ2-3,TRBV4-3
CASARQGIEETQYF,TGTGCCAGCGCAAGACAGGGGATTGAAGAGACCCAGTACTTC,few,TRBD1,TRBJ2-5,TRBV6-1
CASSPPRQEETQYF,TGTGCCAGCTCACCACCGAGACAGGAAGAGACCCAGTACTTC,-,-,TRBJ2-5,TRBV18
CASRRTGTHEQYF,TGTGCCAGCAGGAGGACAGGGACTCACGAGCAGTACTTC,-,TRBD1,TRBJ2-7,TRBV5-6
CASSSRLGEQFF,TGTGCCAGCAGTTCCCGACTTGGTGAGCAGTTCTTC,-,-,TRBJ2-1,TRBV27
CASSLTNQPQHF,TGTGCCAGCAGTTTGACTAATCAGCCCCAGCATTTT,-,-,TRBJ1-5,TRBV28
CASSLAGVNYGYTF,TGTGCCAGCAGCTTGGCCGGGGTTAACTATGGCTACACCTTC,-,-,TRBJ1-2,TRBV5-6
CASRPSGGRETQYF,TGTGCCAGCAGACCGTCGGGGGGCCGGGAGACCCAGTACTTC,-,-,TRBJ2-5,TRBV6-5
CASRPSGDTGELFF,TGTGCCAGCAGACCTAGCGGGGACACCGGGGAGCTGTTTTTT,once,TRBD2,TRBJ2-2,TRBV7-3
CAATTRAETQYF,TGTGCCGCGACTACCAGGGCAGAGACCCAGTACTTC,-,-,TRBJ2-5,TRBV6-6
CASSLDAGQSSYNEQFF,TGTGCCAGCAGCTTAGATGCGGGACAGAGCTCCTACAATGAGCAGTTCTTC,-,-,TRBJ2-1,TRBV11-2
CASSTSTFRYNEQFF,TGTGCCAGTTCAACCTCGACTTTCCGCTACAATGAGCAGTTCTTC,once,-,TRBJ2-1,TRBV6-1
CSASSHEQYF,TGCAGTGCTTCCTCCCACGAGCAGTACTTC,few,-,TRBJ2-7,TRBV20-1
CASSPSTVKEFF,TGTGCCAGCAGCCCCTCGACAGTGAAAGAGTTCTTT,-,-,TRBJ1-1,TRBV2
CASSAAGGANWEQYF,TGTGCCAGCAGTGCCGCCGGGGGGGCCAACTGGGAGCAGTACTTC,-,TRBD2,TRBJ2-7,TRBV6-5
CASRPGPSSGNTIYF,TGTGCCAGCAGACCGGGACCCAGCTCTGGAAACACCATATATTTT,-,-,TRBJ1-3,TRBV5-6
CASSLAGGPGTQYF,TGTGCCAGCAGCTTAGCGGGAGGGCCGGGGACCCAGTACTTC,-,TRBD2,TRBJ2-5,TRBV7-9
CASSLEAGAPTDTQYF,TGCGCCAGCAGCTTGGAAGCGGGGGCCCCCACAGATACGCAGTATTTT,-,TRBD2,TRBJ2-3,TRBV5-1
CASSWTGGTEQYF,TGTGCCAGCAGTTGGACAGGGGGGACCGAGCAGTACTTC,few,TRBD1,TRBJ2-7,TRBV6-9
CASSLVQGLQETQYF,TGTGCCAGCAGCTTGGTTCAGGGCCTCCAAGAGACCCAGTACTTC,-,-,TRBJ2-5,TRBV5-4
CASSQPLEAFF,TGTGCCAGCAGCCAGCCCCTTGAAGCTTTCTTT,-,-,TRBJ1-1,TRBV28
CATSRASPSGQETQYF,TGTGCCACCAGCAGAGCCTCTCCTAGCGGCCAAGAGACCCAGTACTTC,-,TRBD2,TRBJ2-5,TRBV15
CASSPSESSGNTIYF,TGTGCCAGCTCACCAAGTGAGAGCTCTGGAAACACCATATATTTT,few,-,TRBJ1-3,TRBV18
CASSLVSQTQYNSPLHF,TGCGCCAGCAGCTTGGTTTCCCAGACTCAGTATAATTCACCCCTCCACTTT,-,-,TRBJ1-6,TRBV5-1
CASSKGTGSSYNEQFF,TGTGCCAGCAGCAAAGGGACGGGAAGCTCCTACAATGAGCAGTTCTTC,-,-,TRBJ2-1,TRBV5-8
CASSSPGLAPYEQYF,TGTGCCAGCAGCTCACCGGGACTAGCCCCCTACGAGCAGTACTTC,few,TRBD2,TRBJ2-7,TRBV5-4